The rows below give T cell receptor beta chains drawn from one sample of a study of vaccination and CD4 T cells after COVID-19. TCRdb re-analysed the PCR reads in MiXCR, keeping a single row per CDR3 protein. The sample records more than 11,000 distinct CDR3 sequences, roughly 27% being singletons. These TCRs' antigens remain unknown. This material consisted of CD4+ T cells from blood, cultured in vitro, taken before SARS-CoV-2 vaccination. These receptor sequences come from a human donor who received a COVID-19 vaccine. Both conserved end residues are part of each CDR3. The order of the fields is clone size, V gene, J gene, D gene, CDR3 DNA, CDR3 protein. D genes are given only for firm matches. Not all rows give a size; the values are once, few, many and, for expanded clones, a class.

clone_size: -
v_call: TRBV27
j_call: TRBJ1-5
d_call: -
cdr3_nt: TGTGCCAGCAGTTTACGGCGCAAAGGGGGGTGGCCCCCTGATCAGCCCCAGCATTTT
cdr3_aa: CASSLRRKGGWPPDQPQHF

clone_size: few
v_call: TRBV10-3
j_call: TRBJ1-1
d_call: -
cdr3_nt: TGTGCCATCAGTGAGTCGACCAGGGAAGAAGCTTTCTTT
cdr3_aa: CAISESTREEAFF

clone_size: once
v_call: TRBV29-1
j_call: TRBJ1-2
d_call: -
cdr3_nt: TGCAGCGTCTCCCTCGGGGGGAACTATGGCTACACCTTC
cdr3_aa: CSVSLGGNYGYTF

clone_size: -
v_call: TRBV7-6
j_call: TRBJ2-3
d_call: -
cdr3_nt: TGTGCCAGCAGCTTAGTGGGGGGAGGTACGCAGTATTTT
cdr3_aa: CASSLVGGGTQYF

clone_size: -
v_call: TRBV6-1
j_call: TRBJ1-2
d_call: TRBD1
cdr3_nt: TGTGCCAGCGGCCCGAGTCCGGGACAGCCTAACTATGGCTACACCTTC
cdr3_aa: CASGPSPGQPNYGYTF

clone_size: few
v_call: TRBV7-2
j_call: TRBJ2-3
d_call: -
cdr3_nt: TGTGCCAGCAGCTCAGGGCCCAACACAGATACGCAGTATTTT
cdr3_aa: CASSSGPNTDTQYF

clone_size: few
v_call: TRBV7-9
j_call: TRBJ1-2
d_call: TRBD1
cdr3_nt: TGTGCCAGCAGCTCAGAATTGACAGGGATATATGGCTACACCTTC
cdr3_aa: CASSSELTGIYGYTF

clone_size: -
v_call: TRBV5-1
j_call: TRBJ2-3
d_call: -
cdr3_nt: TGCGCCAGCATGGACACCTCTAGCACAGATACGCAGTATTTT
cdr3_aa: CASMDTSSTDTQYF

clone_size: medium-sized
v_call: TRBV15
j_call: TRBJ1-5
d_call: -
cdr3_nt: TGTGCCACCAGCAGAGATCGGGGTCAGGCACTCAATCAGCCCCAGCATTTT
cdr3_aa: CATSRDRGQALNQPQHF

clone_size: few
v_call: TRBV29-1
j_call: TRBJ2-6
d_call: -
cdr3_nt: TGCAGCGCCTTAGGGACGGTGAACTCTGGGGCCAACGTCCTGACTTTC
cdr3_aa: CSALGTVNSGANVLTF

clone_size: -
v_call: TRBV2
j_call: TRBJ1-5
d_call: TRBD1
cdr3_nt: TGTGCCAGCAGTGAAGCAGCGGGGACAGGGAAGAATCAGCCCCAGCATTTT
cdr3_aa: CASSEAAGTGKNQPQHF

clone_size: -
v_call: TRBV7-8
j_call: TRBJ2-1
d_call: TRBD1
cdr3_nt: TGTGCCAGCAGCTTAGGGGTAGACAGGGGCGAGCAGTTCTTC
cdr3_aa: CASSLGVDRGEQFF

clone_size: -
v_call: TRBV2
j_call: TRBJ1-6
d_call: TRBD1
cdr3_nt: TGTGCCAGCAGATTAGGACAGGCGAGCTCCTATAATTCACCCCTCCACTTT
cdr3_aa: CASRLGQASSYNSPLHF

clone_size: -
v_call: TRBV21-1
j_call: TRBJ1-6
d_call: -
cdr3_nt: TGTGCCAGCAGCAAAGTCGGGAGGTCTCGTTCACCCCTCCACTTT
cdr3_aa: CASSKVGRSRSPLHF

clone_size: few
v_call: TRBV5-1
j_call: TRBJ1-2
d_call: -
cdr3_nt: TGCGCCAGCAGCTTTCGGGGGGAAGGAGGCTACACCTTC
cdr3_aa: CASSFRGEGGYTF

clone_size: -
v_call: TRBV28
j_call: TRBJ1-6
d_call: -
cdr3_nt: TGTGCCAGCAGTTTGGGTTCACCCCTCCACTTT
cdr3_aa: CASSLGSPLHF

clone_size: -
v_call: TRBV6-5
j_call: TRBJ2-7
d_call: TRBD1
cdr3_nt: TGTGCCAGCAGTTATACCCGGGACAGCTACTACGAGCAGTACTTC
cdr3_aa: CASSYTRDSYYEQYF

clone_size: once
v_call: TRBV18
j_call: TRBJ1-1
d_call: -
cdr3_nt: TGTGCCAGCTCACCGTCGGACAAGCCTGAAGCTTTCTTT
cdr3_aa: CASSPSDKPEAFF

clone_size: few
v_call: TRBV6-1
j_call: TRBJ2-5
d_call: TRBD1
cdr3_nt: TGTGCCAGCAGTCCAGACGGGACAGGCCGGATGTACTTC
cdr3_aa: CASSPDGTGRMYF

clone_size: -
v_call: TRBV7-6
j_call: TRBJ1-1
d_call: TRBD1
cdr3_nt: TGTGCCAGCAGCCCCCAATTGACAGGGGAAGCTTTCTTT
cdr3_aa: CASSPQLTGEAFF

clone_size: -
v_call: TRBV19
j_call: TRBJ1-5
d_call: -
cdr3_nt: TGTGCCACTGGACAGACCAATATAGCATTGCAGCCCCAGCATTTT
cdr3_aa: CATGQTNIALQPQHF

clone_size: few
v_call: TRBV6-5
j_call: TRBJ2-5
d_call: -
cdr3_nt: TGTGCCAGCAGTTCCCTGGGGTTGGGTCGGACCCAAGAGACCCAGTACTTC
cdr3_aa: CASSSLGLGRTQETQYF

clone_size: -
v_call: TRBV11-3
j_call: TRBJ2-5
d_call: TRBD1
cdr3_nt: TGTGCCAGCAGCTTGGACAGGGATCGGGAGACCCAGTACTTC
cdr3_aa: CASSLDRDRETQYF

clone_size: -
v_call: TRBV3-1
j_call: TRBJ1-1
d_call: -
cdr3_nt: TGTGCCAGCAAACAGGTGAACACTGAAGCTTTCTTT
cdr3_aa: CASKQVNTEAFF

clone_size: few
v_call: TRBV30
j_call: TRBJ1-3
d_call: -
cdr3_nt: TGTGCCTGGAGCCAGAAGAGCTCTGGAAACACCATATATTTT
cdr3_aa: CAWSQKSSGNTIYF

clone_size: -
v_call: TRBV30
j_call: TRBJ2-5
d_call: TRBD2
cdr3_nt: TGTGCATTTAGGGCGGGGGGGACCCAGTACTTC
cdr3_aa: CAFRAGGTQYF

clone_size: few
v_call: TRBV19
j_call: TRBJ1-5
d_call: TRBD1
cdr3_nt: TGTGCCAGTAAGACAGGGTTTAATAGCAATCAGCCCCAGCATTTT
cdr3_aa: CASKTGFNSNQPQHF

clone_size: few
v_call: TRBV6-5
j_call: TRBJ2-5
d_call: -
cdr3_nt: TGTGCCAGCAGTTACCGCTTCGGGGCGGGGGAGACCCAGTACTTC
cdr3_aa: CASSYRFGAGETQYF

clone_size: -
v_call: TRBV20-1
j_call: TRBJ2-5
d_call: -
cdr3_nt: TGCAGTGCTAGAGATAGTCACAGGGCCAGGGAGACCCAGTACTTC
cdr3_aa: CSARDSHRARETQYF

clone_size: few
v_call: TRBV2
j_call: TRBJ1-2
d_call: -
cdr3_nt: TGTGCCAGCAGCCTAACCGCAGGGTTTGGTGGCTACACCTTC
cdr3_aa: CASSLTAGFGGYTF

clone_size: -
v_call: TRBV6-1
j_call: TRBJ2-5
d_call: -
cdr3_nt: TGTGCCAGCAGTGGGACAGAACAAGAGACCCAGTACTTC
cdr3_aa: CASSGTEQETQYF

clone_size: once
v_call: TRBV5-4
j_call: TRBJ2-7
d_call: TRBD2
cdr3_nt: TGTGCCAGCAGCTTGGTAGCGGGGAGAACCTACGAGCAGTACTTC
cdr3_aa: CASSLVAGRTYEQYF

clone_size: few
v_call: TRBV27
j_call: TRBJ1-5
d_call: -
cdr3_nt: TGTGCCAGCAGTCGGACTTTAAATAGCAATCAGCCCCAGCATTTT
cdr3_aa: CASSRTLNSNQPQHF

clone_size: -
v_call: TRBV28
j_call: TRBJ2-5
d_call: -
cdr3_nt: TGTGCCAGCAGTTTATCACTCATCCGGGACACTCAAGAGACCCAGTACTTC
cdr3_aa: CASSLSLIRDTQETQYF

clone_size: -
v_call: TRBV7-9
j_call: TRBJ2-7
d_call: -
cdr3_nt: TGTGCCAGCAGCTTAGACGGGGTTCTTGGGGAGCAGTACTTC
cdr3_aa: CASSLDGVLGEQYF

clone_size: -
v_call: TRBV6-5
j_call: TRBJ1-3
d_call: -
cdr3_nt: TGTGCCAGCAGTTCCCACCCAGCGGACCTCTCCTCTGGAAACACCATATATTTT
cdr3_aa: CASSSHPADLSSGNTIYF

clone_size: few
v_call: TRBV20-1
j_call: TRBJ1-1
d_call: TRBD1
cdr3_nt: TGCAGTGCTAGCCGACAGGGGCCCATGAACACTGAAGCTTTCTTT
cdr3_aa: CSASRQGPMNTEAFF

clone_size: -
v_call: TRBV12-3/TRBV12-4
j_call: TRBJ2-1
d_call: -
cdr3_nt: TGTGCCAGCACCAGGGGTAGCTCCTACAATGAGCAGTTCTTC
cdr3_aa: CASTRGSSYNEQFF

clone_size: few
v_call: TRBV6-5
j_call: TRBJ2-7
d_call: TRBD2
cdr3_nt: TGTGCCAGCAGTTACTCGAGCGGGGGATACGAGCAGTACTTC
cdr3_aa: CASSYSSGGYEQYF

clone_size: -
v_call: TRBV7-8
j_call: TRBJ2-3
d_call: TRBD2
cdr3_nt: TGTGCCAGCAGCTTTACTAGCGGGGGCGCAGATACGCAGTATTTT
cdr3_aa: CASSFTSGGADTQYF

clone_size: -
v_call: TRBV5-1
j_call: TRBJ2-7
d_call: -
cdr3_nt: TGCGCCAGCAGCTTGGCCAGCGCCCGGGATCGGGGACATCCCTACGAGCAGTACTTC
cdr3_aa: CASSLASARDRGHPYEQYF

clone_size: -
v_call: TRBV25-1
j_call: TRBJ2-5
d_call: TRBD1
cdr3_nt: TGTGCCAGCAGTGGGGGGACAGGGGGGAGGGAGACCCAGTACTTC
cdr3_aa: CASSGGTGGRETQYF

clone_size: -
v_call: TRBV21-1
j_call: TRBJ2-2
d_call: -
cdr3_nt: TGTGCCAGCAGCAAATCGGGCAGGGGGACTAAGCGGGTCGCCGGGGAGCTGTTTTTT
cdr3_aa: CASSKSGRGTKRVAGELFF

clone_size: few
v_call: TRBV11-3
j_call: TRBJ1-1
d_call: TRBD1
cdr3_nt: TGTGCCAGCAGCTTAGTCCCCCCGGACAGGATTATGAACACTGAAGCTTTCTTT
cdr3_aa: CASSLVPPDRIMNTEAFF

clone_size: few
v_call: TRBV11-3
j_call: TRBJ2-7
d_call: -
cdr3_nt: TGTGCCAGCAGCTCCCTCGGGGTGAGGGAGCAGTACTTC
cdr3_aa: CASSSLGVREQYF

clone_size: few
v_call: TRBV20-1
j_call: TRBJ1-2
d_call: -
cdr3_nt: TGCAGTGCTATACGGGGGCCCGTCTACACCTTC
cdr3_aa: CSAIRGPVYTF

clone_size: few
v_call: TRBV20-1
j_call: TRBJ2-1
d_call: TRBD1
cdr3_nt: TGCAGTGCGGGTCCGGGACAGGGCAATGAGCAGTTCTTC
cdr3_aa: CSAGPGQGNEQFF

clone_size: few
v_call: TRBV2
j_call: TRBJ2-4
d_call: -
cdr3_nt: TGTGCCAGCAGTTTGGACGGAAAAAACATTCAGTACTTC
cdr3_aa: CASSLDGKNIQYF

clone_size: -
v_call: TRBV21-1
j_call: TRBJ1-1
d_call: -
cdr3_nt: TGTGCCAGCTCGGTCCGGGACAGCGAAGCTTTCTTT
cdr3_aa: CASSVRDSEAFF

clone_size: few
v_call: TRBV2
j_call: TRBJ1-2
d_call: -
cdr3_nt: TGTGCCAGCAGGCGGCTCAGGGGCCCTAACTATGGCTACACCTTC
cdr3_aa: CASRRLRGPNYGYTF